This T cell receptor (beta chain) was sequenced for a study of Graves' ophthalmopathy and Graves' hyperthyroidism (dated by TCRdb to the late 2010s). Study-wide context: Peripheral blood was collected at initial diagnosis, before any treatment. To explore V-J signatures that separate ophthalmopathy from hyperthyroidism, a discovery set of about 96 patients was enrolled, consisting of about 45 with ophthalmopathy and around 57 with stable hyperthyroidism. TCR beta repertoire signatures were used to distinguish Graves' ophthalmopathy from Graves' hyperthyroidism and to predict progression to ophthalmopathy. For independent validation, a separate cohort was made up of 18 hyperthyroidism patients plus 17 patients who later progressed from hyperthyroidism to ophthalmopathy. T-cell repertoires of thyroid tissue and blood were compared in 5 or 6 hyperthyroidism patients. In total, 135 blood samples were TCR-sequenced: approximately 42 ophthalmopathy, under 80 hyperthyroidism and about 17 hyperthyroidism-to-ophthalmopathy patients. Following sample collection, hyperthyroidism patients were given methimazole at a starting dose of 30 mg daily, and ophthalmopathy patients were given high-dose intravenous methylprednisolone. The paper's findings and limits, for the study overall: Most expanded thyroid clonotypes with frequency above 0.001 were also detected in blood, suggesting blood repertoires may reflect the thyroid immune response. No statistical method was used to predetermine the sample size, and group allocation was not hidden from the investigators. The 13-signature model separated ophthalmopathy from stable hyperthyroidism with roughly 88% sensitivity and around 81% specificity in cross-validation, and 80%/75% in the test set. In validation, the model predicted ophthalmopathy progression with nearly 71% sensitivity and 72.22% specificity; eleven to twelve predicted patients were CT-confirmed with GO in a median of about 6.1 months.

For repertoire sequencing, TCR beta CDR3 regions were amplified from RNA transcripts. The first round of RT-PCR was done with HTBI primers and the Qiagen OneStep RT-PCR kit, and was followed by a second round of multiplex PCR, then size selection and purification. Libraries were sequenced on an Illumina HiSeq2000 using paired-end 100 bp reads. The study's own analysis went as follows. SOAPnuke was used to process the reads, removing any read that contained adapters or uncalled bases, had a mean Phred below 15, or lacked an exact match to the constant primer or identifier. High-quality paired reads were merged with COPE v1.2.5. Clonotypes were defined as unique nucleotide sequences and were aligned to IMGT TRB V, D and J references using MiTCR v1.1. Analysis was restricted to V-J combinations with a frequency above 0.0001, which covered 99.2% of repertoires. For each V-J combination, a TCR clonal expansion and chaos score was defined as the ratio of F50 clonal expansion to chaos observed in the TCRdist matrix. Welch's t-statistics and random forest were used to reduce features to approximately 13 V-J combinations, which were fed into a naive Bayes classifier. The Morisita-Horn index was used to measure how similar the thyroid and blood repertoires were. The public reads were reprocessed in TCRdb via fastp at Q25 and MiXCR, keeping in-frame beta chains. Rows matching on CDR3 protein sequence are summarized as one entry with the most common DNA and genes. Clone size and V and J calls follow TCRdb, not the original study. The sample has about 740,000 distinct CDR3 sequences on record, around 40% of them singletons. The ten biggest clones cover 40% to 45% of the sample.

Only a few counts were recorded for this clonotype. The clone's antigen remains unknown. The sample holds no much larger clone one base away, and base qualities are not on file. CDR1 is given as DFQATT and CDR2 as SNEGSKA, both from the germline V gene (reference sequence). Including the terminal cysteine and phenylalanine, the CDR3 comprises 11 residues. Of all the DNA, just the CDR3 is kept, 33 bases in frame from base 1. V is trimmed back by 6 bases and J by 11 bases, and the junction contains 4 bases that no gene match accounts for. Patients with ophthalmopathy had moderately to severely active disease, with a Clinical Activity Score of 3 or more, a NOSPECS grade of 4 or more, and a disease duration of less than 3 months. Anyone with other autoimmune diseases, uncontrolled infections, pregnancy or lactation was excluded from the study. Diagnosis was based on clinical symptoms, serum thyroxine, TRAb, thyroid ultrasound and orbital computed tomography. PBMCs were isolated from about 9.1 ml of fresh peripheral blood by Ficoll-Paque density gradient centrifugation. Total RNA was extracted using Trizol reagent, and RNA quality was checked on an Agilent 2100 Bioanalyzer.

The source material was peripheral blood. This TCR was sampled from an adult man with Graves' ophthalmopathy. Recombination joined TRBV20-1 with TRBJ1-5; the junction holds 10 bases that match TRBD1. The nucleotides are TGCAGTGCAACGGACAGGGGGTCCCAGCATTTT. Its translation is CSATDRGSQHF.